Included here is one T cell receptor beta chain sequence, with context. Data came from immunoSEQ multiplex PCR; TCRdb stores just in-frame clones and leaves some out. The sample holds about 72,000 clones, around four fifths seen once. Germline trimming cut 2 bases from V and 0 bases from J; bases unmatched to any gene: 3. In germline, CDR1 is MNHEY, CDR2 SMNVEV (reference sequence). The CDR3 spans 16 residues. This sample is part of a study of neoadjuvant anti-PD-1 for oral cavity cancer. The wider study: Non-progressing patients received a fourth nivolumab dose near day 43, then surgery on days 50-56.

Cohort: HPV-negative, locally advanced oral cavity squamous cell carcinoma patients. The specimen comprised PBMCs, sampled before nivolumab (anti-PD-1) treatment. This clonotype originated in a person aged 40 to 85 with oral cavity squamous cell carcinoma. This sequence joins TRBV27 and TRBJ2-2, with 7 bases lining up with TRBD1. The CDR3 loop is CASSLLGTANTGELFF. DNA of the CDR3: TGTGCCAGCAGTTTACTCGGGACAGCGAACACCGGGGAGCTGTTTTTT.